Listed below are T cell receptor beta chains from one sample, sequenced in a study of radiotherapy plus CTLA-4 blockade in lung cancer. Only in-frame clones appear in the TCRdb table, and some are missing; sequencing was by immunoSEQ multiplex PCR. The sample lists tens of thousands of clones; 60% to 85% were seen once. The source material was peripheral blood, sampled from a patient treated with radiotherapy plus ipilimumab. Receptors originate from a human donor with non-small cell lung cancer that progressed on radiotherapy plus ipilimumab. Each CDR3 is given without its conserved first and last residue.

V gene: TRBV5-1
J gene: TRBJ2-7
CDR3 protein: ASSLGTNPSYEQY

V gene: TRBV7-8
J gene: TRBJ2-7
CDR3 protein: ASSFDRSYEQY

V gene: TRBV10-1
J gene: TRBJ2-7
CDR3 protein: ASSESGKNEQY

V gene: TRBV9
J gene: TRBJ2-2
CDR3 protein: ASSVGRLRNGELF

V gene: TRBV18
J gene: TRBJ1-6
CDR3 protein: ASSPTQGDSPLH

V gene: TRBV5-1
J gene: TRBJ2-7
CDR3 protein: ASSPEGDEQY

V gene: TRBV5-1
J gene: TRBJ2-7
CDR3 protein: ASSSGEGAPEQY

V gene: TRBV11-2
J gene: TRBJ1-1
CDR3 protein: ASSPTGHWDTEAF

V gene: TRBV28
J gene: TRBJ2-5
CDR3 protein: ASSPLGQGTQETQY

V gene: TRBV1
J gene: TRBJ2-7
CDR3 protein: TGGGSSYEQY

V gene: TRBV9
J gene: TRBJ1-1
CDR3 protein: ASSVADRANTEAF